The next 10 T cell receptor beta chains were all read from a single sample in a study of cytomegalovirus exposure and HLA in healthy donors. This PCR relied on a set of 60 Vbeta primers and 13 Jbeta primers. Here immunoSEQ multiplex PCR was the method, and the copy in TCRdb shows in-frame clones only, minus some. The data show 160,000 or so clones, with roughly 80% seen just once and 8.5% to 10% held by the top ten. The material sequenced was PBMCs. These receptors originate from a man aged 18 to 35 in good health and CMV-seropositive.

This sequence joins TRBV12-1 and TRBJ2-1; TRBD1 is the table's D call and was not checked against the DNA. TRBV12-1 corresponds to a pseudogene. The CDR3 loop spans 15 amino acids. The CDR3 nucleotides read TGTGCCAGCAGCTCCCCAGGGGACCCGGTCAATGAGCAGTTCTTC. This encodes CASSSPGDPVNEQFF.

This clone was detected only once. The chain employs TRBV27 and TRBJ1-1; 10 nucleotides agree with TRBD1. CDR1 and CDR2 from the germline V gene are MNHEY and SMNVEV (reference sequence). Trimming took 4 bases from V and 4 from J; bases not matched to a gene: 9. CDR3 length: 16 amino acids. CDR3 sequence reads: CASSSGTGAGVTEAFF. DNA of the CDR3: TGTGCCAGCAGTTCCGGGACAGGGGCTGGTGTCACTGAAGCTTTCTTT.

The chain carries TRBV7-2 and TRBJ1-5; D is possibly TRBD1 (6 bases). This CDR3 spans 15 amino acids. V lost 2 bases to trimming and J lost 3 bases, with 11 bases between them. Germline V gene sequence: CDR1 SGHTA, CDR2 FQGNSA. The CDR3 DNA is TGTGCCAGCAGCTTAATACAGGGCCTCAATCAGCCCCAGCATTTT. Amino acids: CASSLIQGLNQPQHF.

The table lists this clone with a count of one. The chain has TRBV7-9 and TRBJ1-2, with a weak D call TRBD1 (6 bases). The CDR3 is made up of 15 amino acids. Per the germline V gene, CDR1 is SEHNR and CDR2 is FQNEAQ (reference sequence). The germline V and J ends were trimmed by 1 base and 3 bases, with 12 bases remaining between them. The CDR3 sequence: CASSLGGGADYGYTF. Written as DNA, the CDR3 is TGTGCCAGCAGCTTAGGGGGGGGCGCGGACTATGGCTACACCTTC.

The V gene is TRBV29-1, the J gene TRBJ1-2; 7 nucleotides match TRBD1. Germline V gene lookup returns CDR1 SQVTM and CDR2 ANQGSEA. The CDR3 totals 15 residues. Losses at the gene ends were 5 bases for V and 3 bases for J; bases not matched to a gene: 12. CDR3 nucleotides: TGCAGCGTTCCTCAAAACAGGGGAGTAGACTATGGCTACACCTTC. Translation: CSVPQNRGVDYGYTF.

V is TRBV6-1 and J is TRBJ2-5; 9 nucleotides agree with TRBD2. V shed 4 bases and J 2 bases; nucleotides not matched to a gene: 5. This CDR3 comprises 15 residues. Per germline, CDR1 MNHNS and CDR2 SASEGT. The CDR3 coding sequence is TGTGCCAGCAGTGGCGGCGGGAGGGGGCAAGAGACCCAGTACTTC. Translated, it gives CASSGGGRGQETQYF.

The CDR3: CASSHRSSGGNEQFF. DNA for the CDR3: TGTGCCAGTAGTCACAGATCTAGCGGGGGCAATGAGCAGTTCTTC. The V and J genes are TRBV19 and TRBJ2-1; 10 bases align to TRBD2. J was trimmed by 6 bases and V by 5 bases; bases with no gene match: 7. Germline CDR1 is LNHDA and CDR2 is SQIVND (reference sequence). The CDR3 spans 15 residues. The whole variable domain, filled in from reference TRBV19 and TRBJ2-1, reads DGGITQSPKYLFRKEGQNVTLSCEQNLNHDAMYWYRQDPGQGLRLIYYSQIVNDFQKGDIAEGYSVSREKKESFPLTVTSAQKNPTAFYLCASSHRSSGGNEQFFGPGTRLTVL.

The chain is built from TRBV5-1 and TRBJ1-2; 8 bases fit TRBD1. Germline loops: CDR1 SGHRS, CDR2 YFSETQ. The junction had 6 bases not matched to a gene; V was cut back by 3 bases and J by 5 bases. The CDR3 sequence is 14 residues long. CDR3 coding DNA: TGCGCCAGCAGCTCGACAGGGGTGGATTATGGCTACACCTTC. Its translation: CASSSTGVDYGYTF.

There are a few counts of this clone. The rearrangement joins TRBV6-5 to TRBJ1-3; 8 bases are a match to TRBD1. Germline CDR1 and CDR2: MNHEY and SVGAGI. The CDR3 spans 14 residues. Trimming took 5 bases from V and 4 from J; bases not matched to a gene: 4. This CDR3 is CASSVTGGGNTIYF. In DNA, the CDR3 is TGTGCCAGCAGTGTCACAGGGGGGGGAAACACCATATATTTT.

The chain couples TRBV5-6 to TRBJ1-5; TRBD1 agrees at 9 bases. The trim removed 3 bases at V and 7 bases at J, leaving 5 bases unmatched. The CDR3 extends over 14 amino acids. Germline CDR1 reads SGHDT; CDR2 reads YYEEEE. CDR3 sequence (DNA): TGTGCCAGCAGCTCCGGGACAGGGTACCAGCCCCAGCATTTT. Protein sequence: CASSSGTGYQPQHF.